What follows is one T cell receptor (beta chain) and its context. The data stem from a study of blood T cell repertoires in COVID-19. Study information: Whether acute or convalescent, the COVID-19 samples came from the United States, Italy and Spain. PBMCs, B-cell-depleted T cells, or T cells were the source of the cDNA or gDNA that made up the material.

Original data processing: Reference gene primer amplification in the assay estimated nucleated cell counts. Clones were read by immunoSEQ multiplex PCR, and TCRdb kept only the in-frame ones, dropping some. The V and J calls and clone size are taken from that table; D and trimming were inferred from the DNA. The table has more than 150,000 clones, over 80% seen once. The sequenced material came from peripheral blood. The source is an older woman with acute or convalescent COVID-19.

The CDR3 bases are TGTGCCAGCTCACCACTACAGGCGGCGGAGACCCAGTACTTC. Residues: CASSPLQAAETQYF. This chain joins TRBV18 and TRBJ2-5; maybe TRBD1 (5 bases). CDR1 KGHSH and CDR2 LQKENI come from the germline V gene. Trimming cost V 1 base and J 5 bases, with 11 bases left between them. This CDR3 spans 14 amino acids.